This TCR beta chain comes out of a study of technical replicates of blood from a few donors. Clones were read by immunoSEQ multiplex PCR, and TCRdb kept only the in-frame ones, dropping some. The data show under 80,000 clones, more than 90% seen once. CDR1 is MDHEN and CDR2 is SYDVKM in the germline V gene. The V and J ends lost 10 bases and 0 bases respectively, with 17 bases between them. This CDR3 contains 15 residues. The clonotype originates from a human donor in good health. Some clones in this sample may be carry-over from other donors' samples. Input material: T cells isolated from PBMCs. The rearrangement joins TRBV28 to TRBJ2-3; D possibly corresponds to TRBD2 (6 bases). The CDR3: CATSDWEDSTDTQYF. The DNA of the CDR3 is TGTGCCACCTCCGACTGGGAGGATAGCACAGATACGCAGTATTTT.